The 27 T cell receptor beta chains below come from one sample, sequenced in a study of Tregs in tolerant kidney transplant recipients. The repertoire was sequenced with immunoSEQ multiplex PCR; TCRdb's copy has only in-frame clones and lacks some. The table has roughly 120,000 clones, 85% to 95% seen once. The sequencing sample was made of CD4+ T cells from blood. The receptors derive from a human donor in good health.

In DNA, the CDR3 is TGTGCCAGCAGTCCACAGGGTAGAGGCGGGGAGCTGTTTTTT. It translates to CASSPQGRGGELFF. This chain uses TRBV7-3 with TRBJ2-2, with D perhaps matching TRBD1 (6 bases). Germline CDR1 is SGHTA and CDR2 is FQGTGA. Between the trimmed V and J ends, which lost 6 bases and 7 bases, there was a span of 15 bases. This CDR3 spans 14 amino acids.

The rearrangement links TRBV5-4 to TRBJ2-1, with TRBD1 matching over 8 bases. Per the germline V gene, CDR1 is SGHNT and CDR2 is YYREEE (reference sequence). This CDR3 spans 16 amino acids. With 0 bases clipped from V and 0 bases from J, the junction kept 2 bases outside the gene matches. The chain's CDR3 is CASSLDRGSSYNEQFF. CDR3 nucleotide sequence: TGTGCCAGCAGCTTGGACAGGGGGAGCTCCTACAATGAGCAGTTCTTC. Looking up the rest from reference TRBV5-4 and TRBJ2-1 gives the full variable domain: ETGVTQSPTHLIKTRGQQVTLRCSSQSGHNTVSWYQQALGQGPQFIFQYYREEENGRGNFPPRFSGLQFPNYSSELNVNALELDDSALYLCASSLDRGSSYNEQFFGPGTRLTVL.

This chain links TRBV7-6 with TRBJ1-5; D gene ambiguous. From germline, CDR1 is SGHVS and CDR2 FNYEAQ. The CDR3 consists of 13 residues. V lost 5 bases and J lost 2, with 7 bases in between. As DNA, the CDR3 is TGTGCCAGCAGCCGGGATCGCAATCAGCCCCAGCATTTT. Translating gives CASSRDRNQPQHF.

This rearrangement joins TRBV5-1 to TRBJ2-6; tentative D call: TRBD2 (7 bases). The germline V and J ends were trimmed by 0 bases and 4 bases, with 11 bases remaining between them. The CDR3 extends over 16 amino acids. CDR1 and CDR2 (germline): SGHRS, YFSETQ. Here the CDR3 reads CASSLVTGGGANVLTF. The CDR3 nucleotides are TGCGCCAGCAGCTTGGTGACGGGGGGCGGGGCCAACGTCCTGACTTTC.

The chain is built from TRBV7-2 and TRBJ1-1; no reliable D call. The CDR3 runs to 13 residues. Per the germline V gene, CDR1 is SGHTA and CDR2 is FQGNSA. The V and J ends lost 4 bases and 0 bases respectively, with 6 bases between them. The chain's CDR3 is CASSSSMNTEAFF. CDR3 bases: TGTGCCAGCAGCTCCAGCATGAACACTGAAGCTTTCTTT. Combining the CDR3 with reference TRBV7-2 and TRBJ1-1 gives the whole variable domain GAGVSQSPSNKVTEKGKDVELRCDPISGHTALYWYRQSLGQGLEFLIYFQGNSAPDKSGLPSDRFSAERTGGSVSTLTIQRTQQEDSAVYLCASSSSMNTEAFFGQGTRLTVV.

The chain uses TRBV7-2 and TRBJ2-3; D remains ambiguous. CDR1 and CDR2 from the germline V gene are SGHTA and FQGNSA. The V gene lost 6 bases and the J gene lost 6 bases, with 10 bases spanning the gap. CDR3 length equals 12 residues. CDR3 DNA sequence: TGTGCCAGCAGGATAAGGTCGGATACGCAGTATTTT. Residues: CASRIRSDTQYF.

This chain uses TRBV5-4 with TRBJ1-2; 11 bases match TRBD1. CDR1 is SGHNT and CDR2 is YYREEE in the germline V gene (reference sequence). V was pared by 4 bases and J by 2 bases, with 4 bases of the junction left unmatched. The CDR3 has 15 amino acids. The CDR3 region is CASSLRTGGNYGYTF. In DNA form, the CDR3 reads TGTGCCAGCAGCCTGCGGACAGGGGGCAACTATGGCTACACCTTC.

The chain links TRBV7-3 to TRBJ2-6, with D uncertain. CDR1 and CDR2 from the germline V gene are SGHTA and FQGTGA. The CDR3 is 15 residues long. Deletions cut 5 bases from V and 0 bases from J, with 8 bases between. CDR3 DNA sequence: TGTGCCAGCAGCGGCAGGAACTCTGGGGCCAACGTCCTGACTTTC. The encoded protein is CASSGRNSGANVLTF.

The rearrangement joins TRBV30 to TRBJ2-5, with D maybe TRBD2 (7 bases). Germline-derived CDR1 and CDR2 are GTSNPN and SVGIG (reference sequence). The CDR3 covers 11 residues. The V end was cut by 8 bases, the J end by 4 bases, with 11 bases between. CDR3 bases: TGTGCCCGGGGGGCTACAGAGACCCAGTACTTC. Its protein product is CARGATETQYF.

The rearrangement joins TRBV5-8 to TRBJ2-7; tentative D call: TRBD2 (5 bases). CDR1 is SGHTS and CDR2 is YDEGEE in the germline V gene. V was pared by 6 bases and J by 0 bases, with 13 bases between. The CDR3 covers 14 residues. CDR3 sequence reads: CASTLRGSSYEQYF. The CDR3 DNA sequence: TGTGCCAGCACCCTTCGGGGAAGCTCCTACGAGCAGTACTTC.

This clone turned up a few times. J is TRBJ2-7 and V is TRBV29-1; the D is unclear. Germline values: CDR1 SQVTM, CDR2 ANQGSEA. This CDR3 has 14 residues. V dropped 6 bases and J dropped 3 bases, with 18 bases sitting between them. The CDR3 DNA follows: TGCAGCGTCGCCCCCGACGCGGCCGGCTACGAGCAGTACTTC. Translation gives CSVAPDAAGYEQYF.

The chain employs TRBV5-1 and TRBJ2-2; no clear D. Germline CDR1 is SGHRS and CDR2 is YFSETQ. The CDR3 length is 16 residues. The V gene lost 1 base and the J gene lost 0 bases, with 10 bases spanning the gap. Here the CDR3 reads CASSLMGGTNTGELFF. The CDR3 nucleotides are TGCGCCAGCAGCTTGATGGGCGGAACGAACACCGGGGAGCTGTTTTTT.

This clone appeared a few times. The chain employs TRBV18 and TRBJ1-3; TRBD1 agrees at 8 bases. Per germline, CDR1 KGHSH and CDR2 LQKENI. V gave up 3 bases and J gave up 0 bases; unmatched junction bases: 1. The CDR3 is made up of 15 amino acids. CDR3 in amino acids: CASSPTGDSGNTIYF. DNA for the CDR3: TGTGCCAGCTCACCGACAGGGGACTCTGGAAACACCATATATTTT.

This clone was detected once. This chain connects TRBV10-1 to TRBJ2-1; 11 positions match TRBD2. CDR1 is WNHNN, CDR2 SYGVQD, per germline (reference sequence). The junction had 5 bases not matched to a gene; V was cut back by 3 bases and J by 4 bases. CDR3 length: 16 residues. The CDR3 DNA sequence: TGCGCCAGCAGTGACCGCCGACTAGCGGGGTACAATGAGCAGTTCTTC. It codes for CASSDRRLAGYNEQFF.

This clone has a single count. The rearrangement links TRBV6-4 to TRBJ2-1, with a tentative D call TRBD2 (6 bases). Germline values: CDR1 MRHNA, CDR2 SNTAGT. The CDR3 consists of 14 residues. Trimming removed 8 bases from V and 0 bases from J, with 11 bases in between. The CDR3 here is CASSLGGSYNEQFF. The DNA of the CDR3 is TGTGCCAGCTCCCTCGGGGGCTCCTACAATGAGCAGTTCTTC.

This clone turned up a few times. This chain links TRBV6-5 with TRBJ1-5, with D perhaps matching TRBD1 (5 bases). This CDR3 has 14 amino acids. V lost 4 bases to trimming and J lost 3 bases, with 10 bases between them. CDR1 is MNHEY, CDR2 SVGAGI, per germline. The DNA of the CDR3 is TGTGCCAGCAGTTCGGGACGGCCCAATCAGCCCCAGCATTTT. It specifies CASSSGRPNQPQHF.

The V and J genes are TRBV11-2 and TRBJ2-1, with TRBD2 matching over 7 bases. The V gene end was trimmed by 5 bases and the J gene end by 4 bases; junction bases not matched to a gene: 11. The CDR3 sequence is 16 residues long. CDR1 is SGHAT and CDR2 is FQNNGV in the germline V gene. CDR3 amino acids: CASSPRAGAIYNEQFF. CDR3 DNA sequence: TGTGCCAGCAGCCCCCGGGCGGGAGCGATTTACAATGAGCAGTTCTTC.

The chain couples TRBV14 to TRBJ2-5; D may correspond to TRBD1 or TRBD2 (7 bases each). Deletions cut 1 base from V and 0 bases from J, with 18 bases between. This CDR3 comprises 18 residues. Germline V gene data show CDR1 as SGHDN and CDR2 as FVKESK. The CDR3 protein is CASSQVLRPGGDQETQYF. CDR3 nucleotides: TGTGCCAGCAGCCAAGTCCTTCGGCCAGGGGGGGACCAAGAGACCCAGTACTTC. Full variable domain (remainder filled in from reference TRBV14 and TRBJ2-5): EAGVTQFPSHSVIEKGQTVTLRCDPISGHDNLYWYRRVMGKEIKFLLHFVKESKQDESGMPNNRFLAERTGGTYSTLKVQPAELEDSGVYFCASSQVLRPGGDQETQYFGPGTRLLVL.

This clone was recorded only once. The chain joins TRBV2 to TRBJ2-4; D might be TRBD2 (5 bases). CDR1 and CDR2 from the germline V gene are SNHLY and FYNNEI. This CDR3 is 13 amino acids long. V shed 5 bases and J shed 0 bases, with 5 bases lying between them. CDR3 loop: CASSREAKNIQYF. The CDR3 coding sequence is TGTGCCAGCAGTCGGGAAGCCAAAAACATTCAGTACTTC.

The V and J genes are TRBV27 and TRBJ1-6; D perhaps matches TRBD1 (5 bases). V gave up 7 bases and J gave up 5 bases, with 18 bases separating them. The germline V gene encodes CDR1 MNHEY and CDR2 SMNVEV (reference sequence). This CDR3 is 16 amino acids long. CDR3 DNA sequence: TGTGCCAGCACCTCCCTGGGGGTATTAGATAATTCACCCCTCCACTTT. It specifies CASTSLGVLDNSPLHF.

The chain is built from TRBV19 and TRBJ1-2; 7 nucleotides line up with TRBD1. The CDR3 contains 11 residues. V gave up 10 bases and J gave up 14 bases; unmatched junction bases: 13. CDR1 is LNHDA, CDR2 SQIVND, per germline (reference sequence). The CDR3 DNA follows: TGTGCCATTCCGAACAGGGGCAACTTTACCTTC. It specifies CAIPNRGNFTF.

This clone was counted a single time. V is TRBV4-1 and J is TRBJ2-3; D perhaps matches TRBD2 (6 bases). CDR3 length: 14 residues. The V end lost 5 bases, the J end lost 4 bases, and 13 bases lay between the germline ends. Germline V gene data show CDR1 as MGHRA and CDR2 as YSYEKL. This chain's CDR3 is CASSFQEGSDTQYF. CDR3 nucleotide sequence: TGCGCCAGCAGCTTCCAGGAGGGATCAGATACGCAGTATTTT.

As concerns this clone: Other nucleotide sequences in the sample specify the same CDR3. The genes are TRBV29-1 and TRBJ1-2; D may be TRBD1 (5 bases). CDR3 length: 12 residues. Trimming cost V 0 bases and J 8 bases, with 10 bases left between them. CDR1 SQVTM and CDR2 ANQGSEA come from the germline V gene. The CDR3 protein is CSVEEGGGGYTF. The CDR3 DNA is TGCAGCGTTGAAGAGGGGGGGGGAGGCTACACCTTC.

The sample holds a few counts of this clone. V and J are TRBV10-3 and TRBJ1-1; possibly TRBD1 for D (5 bases). CDR3 length: 12 residues. Trimming pared 6 bases from V and 7 bases from J, leaving 12 bases between. Germline V gene data show CDR1 as ENHRY and CDR2 as SYGVKD. The CDR3 reads CAIREDRIEAFF. CDR3 sequence (DNA): TGTGCCATCAGGGAAGACAGAATTGAAGCTTTCTTT.

This clone came up a few times. The CDR3 region has the DNA TGTGCCAGCAGTGGCCACCCACTTAGGAACTATGGCTACACCTTC. Amino acids: CASSGHPLRNYGYTF. The chain joins TRBV6-4 to TRBJ1-2; no firm D call. The germline V gene has CDR1 MRHNA and CDR2 SNTAGT. V was clipped by 4 bases and J by 2 bases, with 14 bases between them. The length of the CDR3 is 15 residues.

The chain joins TRBV5-8 to TRBJ1-6, with D possibly matching TRBD1 (6 bases). Trimming took 4 bases from V and 3 from J, leaving 11 bases between them. Germline V gives CDR1 SGHTS, CDR2 YDEGEE. This CDR3 is built from 15 residues. In nucleotides, the CDR3 is TGTGCCAGCAGCCTACAGGGTTTCTATAATTCACCCCTCCACTTT. Protein sequence: CASSLQGFYNSPLHF. Full variable domain (missing parts from reference TRBV5-8 and TRBJ1-6): EAGVTQSPTHLIKTRGQQATLRCSPISGHTSVYWYQQALGLGLQFLLWYDEGEERNRGNFPPRFSGRQFPNYSSELNVNALELEDSALYLCASSLQGFYNSPLHFGNGTRLTVT.

This chain uses TRBV7-8 with TRBJ2-5, with D possibly TRBD2 on 5 matching bases. The CDR3 contains 15 residues. With 2 bases removed from V and 1 base from J, the gap between germline ends came to 11 bases. Germline V gene data show CDR1 as SGHVS and CDR2 as FQNEAQ. CDR3 in DNA: TGTGCCAGCAGCTTACGGGAAGTAGTCCAAGAGACCCAGTACTTC. Translating it yields CASSLREVVQETQYF.